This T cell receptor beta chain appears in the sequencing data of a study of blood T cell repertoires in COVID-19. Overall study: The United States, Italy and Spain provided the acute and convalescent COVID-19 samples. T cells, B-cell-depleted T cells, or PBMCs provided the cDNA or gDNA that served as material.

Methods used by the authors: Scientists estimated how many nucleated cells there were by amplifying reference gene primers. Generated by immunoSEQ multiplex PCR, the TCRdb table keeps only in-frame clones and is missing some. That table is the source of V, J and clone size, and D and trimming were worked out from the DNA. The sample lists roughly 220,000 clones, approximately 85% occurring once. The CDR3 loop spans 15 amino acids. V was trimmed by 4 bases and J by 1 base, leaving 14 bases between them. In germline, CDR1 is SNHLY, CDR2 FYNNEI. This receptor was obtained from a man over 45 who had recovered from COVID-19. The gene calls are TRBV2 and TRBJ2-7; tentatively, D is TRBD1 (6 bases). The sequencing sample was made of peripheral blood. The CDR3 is CASSVRGQRSYEQYF. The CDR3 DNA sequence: TGTGCCAGCAGTGTACGAGGACAGAGATCCTACGAGCAGTACTTC.